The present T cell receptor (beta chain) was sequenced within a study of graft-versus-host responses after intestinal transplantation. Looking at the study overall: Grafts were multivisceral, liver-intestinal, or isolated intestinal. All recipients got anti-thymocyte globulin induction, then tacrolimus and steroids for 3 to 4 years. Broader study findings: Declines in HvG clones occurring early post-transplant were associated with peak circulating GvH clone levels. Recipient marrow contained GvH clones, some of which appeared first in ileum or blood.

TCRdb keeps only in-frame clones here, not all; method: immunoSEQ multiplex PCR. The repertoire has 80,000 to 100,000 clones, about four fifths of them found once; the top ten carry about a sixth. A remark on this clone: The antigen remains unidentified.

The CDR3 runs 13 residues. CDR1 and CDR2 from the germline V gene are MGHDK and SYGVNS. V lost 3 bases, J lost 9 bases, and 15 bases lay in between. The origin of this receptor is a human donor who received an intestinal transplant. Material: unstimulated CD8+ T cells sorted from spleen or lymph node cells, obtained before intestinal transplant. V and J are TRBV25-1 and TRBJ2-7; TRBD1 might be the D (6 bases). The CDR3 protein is CASSDPWGQRQYF. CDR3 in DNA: TGTGCCAGCAGTGACCCTTGGGGACAAAGGCAGTACTTC.